The 9 T cell receptor beta chains listed next were all sequenced from one sample in a study of identical twins. TCRdb fed the 5' RACE reads into MiXCR, producing one record per CDR3 protein. The repertoire holds fewer than 650,000 distinct CDR3 sequences, with roughly 7.2% as singletons. This same sample was also taken into another study, of yellow fever vaccine responses in identical twins.

Sequenced input: PBMCs. These receptors were obtained from a woman under 30 in good health.

The chain joins TRBV5-8 to TRBJ2-5; 9 nucleotides match TRBD1. V gave up 4 bases and J gave up 2 bases; unmatched junction bases: 9. Germline values: CDR1 SGHTS, CDR2 YDEGEE. The CDR3 spans 16 residues. The CDR3 region has the DNA TGTGCCAGCAGCCCGTCTGAGGGACAGGGACAAGAGACCCAGTACTTC. It is translated as CASSPSEGQGQETQYF.

The chain carries TRBV12-3 or TRBV12-4 and TRBJ2-7; TRBD2 is a possible D gene (6 bases). Trimming pared 4 bases from V and 0 bases from J, leaving 16 bases between. This CDR3 is built from 16 residues. Here the CDR3 reads CASSSYSGGSSYEQYF. The CDR3 DNA reads TGTGCCAGCAGTTCCTATAGCGGAGGAAGCTCCTACGAGCAGTACTTC.

This rearrangement joins TRBV2 to TRBJ1-1; 8 nucleotides match TRBD1. Per the germline V gene, CDR1 is SNHLY and CDR2 is FYNNEI. This CDR3 spans 14 amino acids. V shed 7 bases and J 6 bases; nucleotides not matched to a gene: 10. CDR3 region: CASMRQGFLAEAFF. Written as DNA, the CDR3 is TGTGCCAGCATGCGACAGGGGTTTTTGGCTGAAGCTTTCTTT.

This clonotype was seen at least ten times. This chain joins TRBV10-3 and TRBJ2-3, with 11 bases matching TRBD2. The CDR3 sequence is 17 residues long. Germline-derived CDR1 and CDR2 are ENHRY and SYGVKD. Trimming cost V 9 bases and J 1 base; bases outside gene matches: 12. CDR3 in DNA: TGTGCCATAGCCCAGTCTCCGGGACTAGCGGGCACAGATACGCAGTATTTT. Its protein product is CAIAQSPGLAGTDTQYF.

The J gene is TRBJ2-3, the V gene TRBV2; D ambiguous. This CDR3 region has 18 residues. The germline CDR1 and CDR2 sequences are SNHLY and FYNNEI. The V and J ends lost 5 bases and 5 bases respectively, with 26 bases between them. For the CDR3, the DNA is TGTGCCAGCAGTCTAGGCATCAACTCGGGCCTTCTGGGAGATACGCAGTATTTT. Translated, it gives CASSLGINSGLLGDTQYF.

This clonotype was counted only a few times. Written as DNA, the CDR3 is TGTGCCAGCAGCCTACAGGGGACTTACATTCAGTACTTC. The encoded protein is CASSLQGTYIQYF. The genes are TRBV3-1 and TRBJ2-4; D is possibly TRBD1 (7 bases). CDR3 length: 13 amino acids. Looked up from germline, CDR1 is LGHDT and CDR2 is YNNKEL (reference sequence). The V end lost 4 bases, the J end lost 8 bases, and 12 bases lay between the germline ends. The full variable domain, its missing parts supplied by reference TRBV3-1 and TRBJ2-4, is DTAVSQTPKYLVTQMGNDKSIKCEQNLGHDTMYWYKQDSKKFLKIMFSYNNKELIINETVPNRFSPKSPDKAHLNLHINSLELGDSAVYFCASSLQGTYIQYFGAGTRLSVL.

This clonotype has at least ten counts. The chain carries TRBV6-1 and TRBJ1-2, with D maybe TRBD1 (5 bases). The CDR3 sequence is 13 residues long. V was pared by 5 bases and J by 1 base, with 8 bases between. CDR1 is MNHNS, CDR2 SASEGT, per germline. The CDR3 protein is CASSQTVNYGYTF. The DNA of the CDR3 is TGTGCCAGCAGTCAGACAGTTAACTATGGCTACACCTTC.

In this sample, this clonotype turned up a few times. CDR3 protein: CASSLGLGEDSPLHF. The CDR3 coding sequence is TGCGCCAGCAGCCTCGGGCTAGGAGAAGATTCACCCCTCCACTTT. V and J are TRBV5-1 and TRBJ1-6, with D hard to call. The germline V gene encodes CDR1 SGHRS and CDR2 YFSETQ. The CDR3 consists of 15 residues. V lost 4 bases and J 8 bases, leaving 16 bases between the germline ends.

This clonotype was picked up a small number of times. V gene TRBV7-9 combines with J gene TRBJ2-3; 13 bases fit TRBD2. CDR3 size: 17 residues. Germline V gene data show CDR1 as SEHNR and CDR2 as FQNEAQ (reference sequence). V shed 4 bases, J shed 6 bases, and the junction held 10 bases outside the gene matches. CDR3 residues: CASSSRGLAGDPDTQYF. The DNA of the CDR3 is TGTGCCAGCAGCTCCCGAGGACTAGCGGGAGACCCCGATACGCAGTATTTT. Supplemented by reference TRBV7-9 and TRBJ2-3, the full variable domain reads DTGVSQNPRHKITKRGQNVTFRCDPISEHNRLYWYRQTLGQGPEFLTYFQNEAQLEKSRLLSDRFSAERPKGSFSTLEIQRTEQGDSAMYLCASSSRGLAGDPDTQYFGPGTRLTVL.